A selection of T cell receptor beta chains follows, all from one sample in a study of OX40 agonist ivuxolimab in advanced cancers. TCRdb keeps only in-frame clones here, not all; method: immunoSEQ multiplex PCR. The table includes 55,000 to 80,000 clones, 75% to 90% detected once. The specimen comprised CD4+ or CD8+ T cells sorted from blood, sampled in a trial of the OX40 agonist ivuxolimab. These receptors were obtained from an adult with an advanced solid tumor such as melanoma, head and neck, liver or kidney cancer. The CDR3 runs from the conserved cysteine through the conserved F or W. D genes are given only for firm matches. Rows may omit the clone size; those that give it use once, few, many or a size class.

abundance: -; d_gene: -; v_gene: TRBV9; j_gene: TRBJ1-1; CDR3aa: CASSEGGRGTEAFF; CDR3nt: TGTGCCAGCAGCGAGGGGGGAAGGGGTACTGAAGCTTTCTTT
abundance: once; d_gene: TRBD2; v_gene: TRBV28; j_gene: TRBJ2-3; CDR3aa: CASTMGLAPDTQYF; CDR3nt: TGTGCCAGCACCATGGGACTAGCGCCAGATACGCAGTATTTT
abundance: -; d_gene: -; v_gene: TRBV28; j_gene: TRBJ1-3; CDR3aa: CASSLFRSSGNTIYF; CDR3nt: TGTGCCAGCAGTTTATTTCGCAGCTCTGGAAACACCATATATTTT
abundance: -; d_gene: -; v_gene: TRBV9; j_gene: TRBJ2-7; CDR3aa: CASSEGRGTASSYEQYF; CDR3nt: TGTGCCAGCAGCGAGGGGAGGGGGACCGCCAGCTCCTACGAGCAGTACTTC
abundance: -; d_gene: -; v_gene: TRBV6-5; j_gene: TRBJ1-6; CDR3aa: CASSYVAQSPLHF; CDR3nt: TGTGCCAGCAGTTATGTTGCCCAATCACCCCTCCACTTT
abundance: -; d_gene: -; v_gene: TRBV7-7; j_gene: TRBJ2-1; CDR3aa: CASSLDSGGEQFF; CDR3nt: TGTGCTAGCAGCTTAGACTCTGGGGGAGAGCAGTTCTTC
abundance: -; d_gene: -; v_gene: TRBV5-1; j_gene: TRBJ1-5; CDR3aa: CASSLEGREYQPQHF; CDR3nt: TGCGCCAGCAGCTTGGAGGGCAGGGAGTACCAGCCCCAGCATTTT
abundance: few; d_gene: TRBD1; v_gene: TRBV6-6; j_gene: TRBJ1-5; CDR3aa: CASSRDRTPDDQPQHF; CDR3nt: TGTGCCAGCAGTCGGGACAGGACCCCTGATGATCAGCCCCAGCATTTT
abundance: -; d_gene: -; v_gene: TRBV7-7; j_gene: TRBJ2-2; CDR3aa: CASSNGGNTGELFF; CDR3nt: TGTGCCAGCTCAAACGGCGGGAACACCGGGGAGCTGTTTTTT
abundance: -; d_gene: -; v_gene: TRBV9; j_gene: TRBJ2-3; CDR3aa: CASSQGWGATDTQYF; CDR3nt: TGTGCCAGCTCCCAGGGGTGGGGGGCCACAGATACGCAGTATTTT